One TCR beta chain is described in this entry. The antigen it binds to is not known. No base quality information exists; no much larger clone differs at one position. The library came from 5' RACE. The sequencing machine was an Illumina HiSeq 2000. A universal primer binding site was added through template switching, and the final cDNA carried a unique molecular identifier so that TCR cDNA molecules could be counted accurately. Specific primers in the conserved constant-segment region were used to synthesize first-strand cDNA for the TCR alpha and beta chains. Each cDNA library was double barcoded, with a SMART-Mk sample barcode plus Illumina barcodes, to control for contamination. TruSeq adapter sequences and Illumina sample barcodes were added in two successive PCR steps. The Illumina HiSeq platform was used with custom primers to sequence TCR alpha and beta cDNA libraries. The study's processing was this. MiGEC was used to process raw reads and extract unique molecular identifiers, and MiXCR was used to find CDR3 positions. For each individual, recombination models were inferred using an EM algorithm with the repgenHMM and IGoR tools. The analysis of shared clonotypes was done with the tcR package in R, with sharing normalized by the product of cloneset sizes. To study raw recombination without the effects of thymic and clonal selection, out-of-frame nonproductive sequences were analyzed. TCRdb handled the public reads itself, with Q25 trimming in fastp and clone calling in MiXCR, and kept productive beta chains. Each entry is one CDR3 protein sequence, shown with its most common DNA and genes. It is TCRdb's table, rather than the study itself, that gives the V and J calls and clone size. In all, the sample holds around 1.7 million distinct CDR3 sequences, and around a third of those were seen once. Together, the top ten hold 0.27% of the sample.

The data belong to a study of identical twins listed by TCRdb under 2016. Describing the broader study: The study deep-sequenced TCR alpha and beta repertoires from monozygotic twins, unrelated adults of various ages and cord blood to test whether fetal clonotypes persist. To rule out contamination, replicate twin experiments were performed at different times with different library preparation protocols. Overall results and qualifications from the work: Because the same donors could not be followed over many years, conclusions were based on cross-sectional statistical analysis. In monozygotic twins, out-of-frame TCR alpha sharing was systematically underestimated by recombination models, although the models agreed with sharing between unrelated individuals. The excess sharing between twins in beta out-of-frame sequences was weaker because fewer shared sequences reduced the signal-to-noise ratio. Compared with coincidental sharing between unrelated individuals, an excess of low generation-probability sequences was observed among out-of-frame TCR alpha sequences shared between twins. Fewer insertions were carried by abundant cord blood beta clonotypes, a similar but weaker trend appeared in young adult naive repertoires, and no such trend appeared in memory repertoires. Zero-insertion analyses could be partly confounded by invariant T cells such as MAIT and iNKT, though diverse VJ usage argued against such confounding for most clonotypes.

Only healthy Caucasian donors were included. According to the germline V gene, CDR1 reads KGHSH and CDR2 reads LQKENI. The CDR3 spans 16 residues, from the cysteine through the phenylalanine. The read is trimmed to its CDR3 DNA, 48 bases read in frame from base 1. The germline V end is reduced by 1 base and the J end by 3 bases; junction bases left unmatched: 4. The sample taken for sequencing was cord blood. This receptor was taken from a newborn girl in good health. The sequence joins TRBV18 to TRBJ2-1, and 9 junction bases match TRBD2. The sequence in DNA is TGTGCCAGCTCACCACTAGGACTAGCGCTCTACAATGAGCAGTTCTTC. The translation is CASSPLGLALYNEQFF.